These 20 T cell receptor beta chains were all obtained from the same sample, sequenced in a study of cytomegalovirus exposure and HLA in healthy donors. Researchers ran the PCR with 60 Vbeta and 13 Jbeta primers. Profiling relied on immunoSEQ multiplex PCR, and the TCRdb table lists in-frame clones only, not all of them. The top ten hold approximately 4.5% of the sample, which has about 120,000 clones, more than 9% seen once. Sequencing was performed on PBMCs. These receptor sequences come from a woman between 18 and 30 years old in good health and CMV-seropositive.

The V gene is TRBV19, the J gene TRBJ2-7, with TRBD1 identical over 10 bases. Trimming cost V 5 bases and J 3 bases; bases outside gene matches: 4. The V gene's germline CDR1 is LNHDA and CDR2 SQIVND (reference sequence). The CDR3 runs to 14 residues. DNA for the CDR3: TGTGCCAGTAGTCCCCGGGACAGGGGCTACGAGCAGTACTTC. Translation: CASSPRDRGYEQYF.

This chain uses TRBV5-1 with TRBJ1-1; TRBD1 agrees at 7 bases. This CDR3 is 14 amino acids long. The trim removed 5 bases at V and 3 bases at J, leaving 7 bases unmatched. Germline assignment: CDR1 SGHRS and CDR2 YFSETQ. CDR3 sequence: CASRLGGGDTEAFF. The CDR3 DNA sequence: TGCGCCAGCAGGCTTGGAGGGGGCGACACTGAAGCTTTCTTT.

This chain joins TRBV30 and TRBJ1-1; 8 bases are a match to TRBD1. V was pared by 5 bases and J by 6 bases, with 11 bases of the junction left unmatched. CDR3 length: 14 residues. The germline CDR1 and CDR2 sequences are GTSNPN and SVGIG (reference sequence). The CDR3 is CAWEYRGKAAEAFF. In DNA, the CDR3 is TGTGCCTGGGAGTACAGGGGGAAGGCGGCTGAAGCTTTCTTT.

Many counts were recorded for this clone. CDR3 in DNA: TGTGCCAGCATCGTTCAGCCCCAGCATTTT. Translating gives CASIVQPQHF. The rearrangement uses TRBV6-6 and TRBJ1-5; D is uncertain. Germline CDR1 is MNHNY and CDR2 is SVGAGI (reference sequence). The CDR3 consists of 10 residues. V lost 7 bases to trimming and J lost 6 bases, with 4 bases between them.

The V call is TRBV29-1, the J call TRBJ2-1; 8 bases fit TRBD1. V shed 7 bases, J shed 0 bases, and the junction held 2 bases outside the gene matches. The CDR3 spans 13 residues. CDR1 SQVTM and CDR2 ANQGSEA come from the germline V gene. CDR3 in DNA: TGCAGCGCCGACAGGGGCTCCTACAATGAGCAGTTCTTC. Amino acid sequence: CSADRGSYNEQFF.

This clone was found a few times. The chain has TRBV29-1 and TRBJ2-3, with TRBD2 matching over 13 bases. The germline V gene has CDR1 SQVTM and CDR2 ANQGSEA. V lost 3 bases and J lost 6; bases outside the gene matches: 3. The CDR3 is 14 residues long. DNA of the CDR3: TGCAGCGTTGATGGACTAGCGGGAGAGGATACGCAGTATTTT. Protein sequence: CSVDGLAGEDTQYF.

The V and J genes are TRBV4-2 and TRBJ2-6; the D is unclear. The germline V and J ends were trimmed by 0 bases and 3 bases, with 18 bases remaining between them. The CDR3 sequence is 19 residues long. Per the germline V gene, CDR1 is LGHNA and CDR2 is YNFKEQ. CDR3 sequence (DNA): TGTGCCAGCAGCCAAGATGGCCTCCCCCATATTGGTGGGGCCAACGTCCTGACTTTC. It specifies CASSQDGLPHIGGANVLTF.

V and J are TRBV29-1 and TRBJ1-1, with D possibly being TRBD1 (6 bases). CDR3 length equals 11 residues. Trimming shortened V by 2 bases and J by 11 bases, and 12 bases separated the two germline ends. CDR1 is SQVTM, CDR2 ANQGSEA, per germline. CDR3 amino acids: CSVERQGWAFF. The DNA for the CDR3 is TGCAGCGTTGAAAGGCAGGGGTGGGCTTTCTTT.

Regarding this clone: Other DNA sequences in the sample encode the same CDR3. The rearrangement joins TRBV29-1 to TRBJ2-1; 8 nucleotides align to TRBD2. V shed 6 bases and J 11 bases; nucleotides not matched to a gene: 15. Per germline, CDR1 SQVTM and CDR2 ANQGSEA. This CDR3 comprises 14 residues. CDR3 DNA sequence: TGCAGCGTCCCTGGATCGGGATTAGCGGGGAAGCAGTTCTTC. This encodes CSVPGSGLAGKQFF.

The CDR3 sequence is CASSRLAGGPRETQYF. The DNA for the CDR3 is TGTGCCAGCAGCCGACTAGCGGGAGGGCCACGGGAGACCCAGTACTTC. The rearrangement joins TRBV2 to TRBJ2-5, with 14 bases fitting TRBD2. Germline trimming cut 6 bases from V and 5 bases from J; bases unmatched to any gene: 8. Per the germline V gene, CDR1 is SNHLY and CDR2 is FYNNEI. The CDR3 extends over 16 amino acids.

The CDR3 coding sequence is TGTGCCAGCAGCCCCAGGACAGGGGACGACTATGGCTACACCTTC. Its translation: CASSPRTGDDYGYTF. The chain links TRBV4-2 to TRBJ1-2; 9 positions agree with TRBD1. This CDR3 is 15 amino acids long. In germline, CDR1 is LGHNA, CDR2 YNFKEQ. V lost 4 bases to trimming and J lost 3 bases; unmatched junction nucleotides: 6.

This clone has only a few counts. The chain combines TRBV7-6 with TRBJ2-1; 12 nucleotides line up with TRBD2. The CDR3 totals 13 residues. The trim removed 5 bases at V and 10 bases at J, leaving 3 bases unmatched. Germline CDR1 reads SGHVS; CDR2 reads FNYEAQ. The CDR3 DNA sequence: TGTGCCAGCAGCAAAACTAGCGGGAGGGAGCAGTTCTTC. Its protein is CASSKTSGREQFF.

This clone was detected only a few times. V and J are TRBV30 and TRBJ2-3; D may be TRBD2 (5 bases). This CDR3 is 14 amino acids long. CDR1 is GTSNPN, CDR2 SVGIG, per germline (reference sequence). V was clipped by 3 bases and J by 1 base, with 11 bases between them. Written as DNA, the CDR3 is TGTGCCTGGAGGGCCATCGGGGGCACAGATACGCAGTATTTT. Encoded protein: CAWRAIGGTDTQYF.

The chain combines TRBV28 with TRBJ1-4, with a weak D call TRBD1 (6 bases). Germline V gene data show CDR1 as MDHEN and CDR2 as SYDVKM. The CDR3 sequence is 13 residues long. V was shortened by 4 bases and J by 7 bases, with 10 bases between the two germline ends. CDR3 sequence (DNA): TGTGCCAGCAGTTCAGGGGACCGTGAAAAACTGTTTTTT. Its protein product is CASSSGDREKLFF.

This clone was seen a handful of times. The J gene is TRBJ1-1, the V gene TRBV6-6; D unresolved. Germline V CDR1 and CDR2: MNHNY, SVGAGI (reference sequence). This CDR3 contains 12 residues. Trimming pared 4 bases from V and 11 bases from J, leaving 14 bases between. In DNA, the CDR3 is TGTGCCAGCAGTTCCCGGGATGTCGGCGCTTTCTTT. Translated, it gives CASSSRDVGAFF.

This clone was counted between two and nine times. The J gene is TRBJ1-5, the V gene TRBV19, with a tentative D call TRBD1 (6 bases). This CDR3 is 15 amino acids long. Germline V gene sequence: CDR1 LNHDA, CDR2 SQIVND (reference sequence). V was trimmed by 3 bases and J by 7 bases, leaving 16 bases between them. CDR3 nucleotide sequence: TGTGCCAGTAGTATCGCCAGGGGTTTCAAACAGCCCCAGCATTTT. Translated: CASSIARGFKQPQHF.

This clone was seen a few times. A read error may produce the germline difference seen at one junction end. The V gene is TRBV19, the J gene TRBJ2-7, with TRBD1 matching over 8 bases. The germline CDR1 and CDR2 sequences are LNHDA and SQIVND (reference sequence). The CDR3 is 11 amino acids. In nucleotides, the CDR3 is TGTGCCAGTAGTATGGGACAGGTTGTAGTCTTC. Protein: CASSMGQVVVF.

This clone was seen a handful of times. The chain is built from TRBV5-1 and TRBJ2-2; 12 bases match TRBD2. CDR1 is SGHRS and CDR2 is YFSETQ in the germline V gene. This CDR3 has 17 residues. V gave up 5 bases and J gave up 0 bases; unmatched junction bases: 5. CDR3 coding DNA: TGCGCCAGCAGGTCTCCTAGCGGGAGGGCGAACACCGGGGAGCTGTTTTTT. Its protein product is CASRSPSGRANTGELFF.

This clone was found a few times. The V gene is TRBV28, the J gene TRBJ1-1; the match to TRBD1 covers 8 bases. This CDR3 contains 17 residues. Germline assignment: CDR1 MDHEN and CDR2 SYDVKM. Unmatched junction bases numbered 16, after V lost 5 bases and J lost 5 bases. The CDR3 loop reads CASSPPGGGTGETEAFF. CDR3 nucleotides: TGTGCCAGCAGTCCCCCGGGGGGTGGGACAGGAGAGACTGAAGCTTTCTTT.

The rearrangement uses TRBV4-2 and TRBJ2-3, with TRBD2 identical over 15 bases. The CDR3 has 16 amino acids. Trimming at V came to 4 bases and at J to 6 bases, leaving 5 bases not matched to a gene. Germline CDR1 and CDR2: LGHNA and YNFKEQ. CDR3 sequence reads: CASSLGLAGGLDTQYF. CDR3 DNA sequence: TGTGCCAGCAGCCTTGGACTAGCGGGAGGGCTGGATACGCAGTATTTT.